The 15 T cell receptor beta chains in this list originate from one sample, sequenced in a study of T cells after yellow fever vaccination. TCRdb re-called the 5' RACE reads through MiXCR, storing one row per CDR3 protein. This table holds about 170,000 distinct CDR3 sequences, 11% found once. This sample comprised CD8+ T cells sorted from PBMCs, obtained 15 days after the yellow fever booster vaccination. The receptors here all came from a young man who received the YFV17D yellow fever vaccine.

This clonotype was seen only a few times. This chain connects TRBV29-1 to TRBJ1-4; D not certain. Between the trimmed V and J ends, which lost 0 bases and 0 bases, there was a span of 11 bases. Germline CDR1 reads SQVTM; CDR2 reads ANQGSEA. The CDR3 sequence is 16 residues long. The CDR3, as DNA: TGCAGCGTTGAAGACCCGACGGATGCAACTAATGAAAAACTGTTTTTT. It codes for CSVEDPTDATNEKLFF.

CDR3 amino acids: CASSLVLIKTQYF. The CDR3 coding sequence is TGTGCCAGCAGTCTCGTCCTAATTAAGACCCAGTACTTC. The chain joins TRBV7-9 to TRBJ2-5; D ambiguous. The CDR3 is 13 amino acids. Germline V gene lookup returns CDR1 SEHNR and CDR2 FQNEAQ (reference sequence). The germline V and J ends were trimmed by 6 bases and 6 bases, with 14 bases remaining between them.

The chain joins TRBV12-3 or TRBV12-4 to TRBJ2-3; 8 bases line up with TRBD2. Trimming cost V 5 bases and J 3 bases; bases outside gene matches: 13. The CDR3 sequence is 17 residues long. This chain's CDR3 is CASSRRGGGTYTDTQYF. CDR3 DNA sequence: TGTGCCAGCAGTCGACGCGGCGGGGGGACCTATACAGATACGCAGTATTTT.

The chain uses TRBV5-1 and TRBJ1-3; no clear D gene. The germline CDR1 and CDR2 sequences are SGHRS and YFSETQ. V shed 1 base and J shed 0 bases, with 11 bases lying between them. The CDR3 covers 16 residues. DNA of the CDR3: TGCGCCAGCAGCTTGAGGAGGGCGGGCTCTGGAAACACCATATATTTT. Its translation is CASSLRRAGSGNTIYF.

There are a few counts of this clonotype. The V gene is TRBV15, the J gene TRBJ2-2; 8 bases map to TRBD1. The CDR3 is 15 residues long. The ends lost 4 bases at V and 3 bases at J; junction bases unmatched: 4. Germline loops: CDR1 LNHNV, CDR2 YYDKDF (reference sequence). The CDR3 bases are TGTGCCACCAGCACCCACAGGGGGGACACCGGGGAGCTGTTTTTT. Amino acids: CATSTHRGDTGELFF.

The CDR3 sequence is CASSSLDRGGYEQYF. As DNA, the CDR3 is TGTGCCAGCAGCTCCCTAGACAGGGGAGGCTACGAGCAGTACTTC. The V gene is TRBV7-2, the J gene TRBJ2-7, with 8 bases identical to TRBD1. The CDR3 consists of 15 residues. The germline V gene encodes CDR1 SGHTA and CDR2 FQGNSA. With 4 bases clipped from V and 3 bases from J, the junction kept 8 bases outside the gene matches.

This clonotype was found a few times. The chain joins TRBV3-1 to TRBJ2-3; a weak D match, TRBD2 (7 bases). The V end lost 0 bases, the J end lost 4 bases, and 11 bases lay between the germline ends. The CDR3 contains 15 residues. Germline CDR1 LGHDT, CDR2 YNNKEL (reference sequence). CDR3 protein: CASSQDGGAADTQYF. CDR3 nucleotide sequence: TGTGCCAGCAGCCAAGATGGGGGGGCCGCAGATACGCAGTATTTT.

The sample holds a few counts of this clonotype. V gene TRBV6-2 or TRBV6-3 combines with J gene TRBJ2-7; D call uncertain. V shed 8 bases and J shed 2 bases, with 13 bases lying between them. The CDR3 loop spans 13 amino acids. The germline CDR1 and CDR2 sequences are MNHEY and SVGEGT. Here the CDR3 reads CASGLGPTYEQYV. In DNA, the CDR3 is TGTGCCAGCGGATTAGGACCAACCTACGAGCAGTACGTC.

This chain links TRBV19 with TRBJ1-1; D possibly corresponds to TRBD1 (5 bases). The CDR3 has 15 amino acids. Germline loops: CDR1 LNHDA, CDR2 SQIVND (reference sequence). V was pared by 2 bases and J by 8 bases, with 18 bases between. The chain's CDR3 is CASSILVGEDPEAFF. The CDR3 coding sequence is TGTGCCAGTAGTATATTAGTAGGGGAGGACCCCGAAGCTTTCTTT.

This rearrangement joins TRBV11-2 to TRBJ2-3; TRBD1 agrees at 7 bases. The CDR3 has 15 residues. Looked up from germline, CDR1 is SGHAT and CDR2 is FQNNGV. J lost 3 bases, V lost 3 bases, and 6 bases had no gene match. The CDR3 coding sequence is TGTGCCAGCAGCTTGACAGGGTTTCGAACAGATACGCAGTATTTT. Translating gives CASSLTGFRTDTQYF.

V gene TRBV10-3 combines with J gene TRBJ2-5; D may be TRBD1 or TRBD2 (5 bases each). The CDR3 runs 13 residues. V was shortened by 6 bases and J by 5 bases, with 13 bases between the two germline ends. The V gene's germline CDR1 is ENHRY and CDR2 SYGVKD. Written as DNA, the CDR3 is TGTGCCATCAGGACCGGGGCTGGGGAGACCCAGTACTTC. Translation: CAIRTGAGETQYF.

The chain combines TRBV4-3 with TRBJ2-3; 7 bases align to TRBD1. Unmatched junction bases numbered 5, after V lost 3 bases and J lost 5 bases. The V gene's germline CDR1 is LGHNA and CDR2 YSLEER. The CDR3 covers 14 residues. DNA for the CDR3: TGCGCCAGCAGCCATACATCAGGGGGAGATACGCAGTATTTT. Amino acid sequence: CASSHTSGGDTQYF.

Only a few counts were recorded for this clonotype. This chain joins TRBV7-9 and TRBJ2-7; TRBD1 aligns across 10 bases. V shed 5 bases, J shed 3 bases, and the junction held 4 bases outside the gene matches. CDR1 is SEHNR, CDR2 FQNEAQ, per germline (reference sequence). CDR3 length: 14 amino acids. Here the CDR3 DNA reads TGTGCCAGCAGCCCCTGGACAGGGGGCTACGAGCAGTACTTC. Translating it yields CASSPWTGGYEQYF.

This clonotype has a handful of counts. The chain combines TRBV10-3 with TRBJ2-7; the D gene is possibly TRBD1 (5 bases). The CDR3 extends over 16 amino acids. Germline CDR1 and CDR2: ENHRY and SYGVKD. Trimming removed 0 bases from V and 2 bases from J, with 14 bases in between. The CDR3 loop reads CAISESSPGSPYEQYV. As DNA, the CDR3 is TGTGCCATCAGTGAGTCTTCTCCAGGGTCCCCCTACGAGCAGTACGTC.

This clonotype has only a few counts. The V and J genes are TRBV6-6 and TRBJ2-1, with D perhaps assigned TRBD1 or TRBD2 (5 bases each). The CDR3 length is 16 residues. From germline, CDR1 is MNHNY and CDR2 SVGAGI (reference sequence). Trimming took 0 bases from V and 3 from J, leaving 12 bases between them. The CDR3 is CASSYSLEGSYNEQFF. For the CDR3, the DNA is TGTGCCAGCAGTTACTCGTTAGAGGGGAGCTACAATGAGCAGTTCTTC.